This T cell receptor beta chain was documented in a study of CD8+ T cells in alopecia areata. Across the study: Each of the treated patients was given oral tofacitinib, 5 to 10 mg twice daily, for moderate-to-severe alopecia areata. The tofacitinib course ran for 6 to 18 months and was followed by 6 months off drug.

cDNA prepared by RNA extraction and subsequent reverse transcription served as the template for sequencing. The protocol was immunoSEQ multiplex PCR, while the TCRdb copy is restricted to in-frame clones and leaves out a portion. This sample has 100,000 to 150,000 clones, with about 61% found just once. This clone turned up a few times. Antigen: not known. V trimming: 4 bases; J trimming: 4 bases; junction bases outside the gene matches: 5. Germline V gene sequence: CDR1 MNHEY, CDR2 SMNVEV (reference sequence). The CDR3 loop spans 14 amino acids. Treatment described: oral pan-JAK inhibitor, 5-10 mg twice daily. Collection of lesional scalp punch biopsies and peripheral blood was performed in alopecia areata patients. Overall study results and limits: Tofacitinib significantly reduced both scalp clonality and expanded CD8+ clones among the top 100.

Sequenced material: CD8+ T cells sorted from blood, taken at week 4, from a patient treated with tofacitinib. The receptor was isolated from a human donor with alopecia areata. The chain combines TRBV27 with TRBJ2-3, with 7 bases matching TRBD1. The CDR3 DNA is TGTGCCAGCAGTTCACTAGGGGGCTCAGATACGCAGTATTTT. Protein product: CASSSLGGSDTQYF.